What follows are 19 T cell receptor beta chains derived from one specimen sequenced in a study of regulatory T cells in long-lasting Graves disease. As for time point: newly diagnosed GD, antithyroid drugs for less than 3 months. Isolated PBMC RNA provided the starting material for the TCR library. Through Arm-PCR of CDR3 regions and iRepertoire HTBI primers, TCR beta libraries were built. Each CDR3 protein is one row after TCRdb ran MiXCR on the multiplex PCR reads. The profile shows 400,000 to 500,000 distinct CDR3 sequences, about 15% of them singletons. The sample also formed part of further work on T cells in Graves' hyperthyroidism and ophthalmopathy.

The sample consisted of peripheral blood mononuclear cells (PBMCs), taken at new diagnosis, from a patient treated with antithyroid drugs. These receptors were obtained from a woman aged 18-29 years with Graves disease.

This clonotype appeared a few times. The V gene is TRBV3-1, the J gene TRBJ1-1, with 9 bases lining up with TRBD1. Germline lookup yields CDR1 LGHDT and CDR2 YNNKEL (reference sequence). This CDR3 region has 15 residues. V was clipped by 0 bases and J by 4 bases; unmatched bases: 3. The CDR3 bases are TGTGCCAGCAGCCAAGACGGACAGGGGTCCACTGAAGCTTTCTTT. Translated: CASSQDGQGSTEAFF.

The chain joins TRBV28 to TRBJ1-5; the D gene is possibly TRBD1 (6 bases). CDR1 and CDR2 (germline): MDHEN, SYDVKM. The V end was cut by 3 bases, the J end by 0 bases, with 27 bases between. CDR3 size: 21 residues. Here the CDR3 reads CASSFPGDLGIRIYSNQPQHF. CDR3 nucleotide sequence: TGTGCCAGCAGTTTCCCAGGGGATTTGGGGATACGAATTTATAGCAATCAGCCCCAGCATTTT.

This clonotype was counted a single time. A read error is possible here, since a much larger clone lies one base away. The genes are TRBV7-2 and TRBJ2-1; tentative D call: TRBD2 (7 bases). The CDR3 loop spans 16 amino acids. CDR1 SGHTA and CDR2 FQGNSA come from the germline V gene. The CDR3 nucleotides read TGTGCCAGCAGCTTAGGGTCCGGGGGGCTCTACAATGAGCAGTCCTTC. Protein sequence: CASSLGSGGLYNEQSF.

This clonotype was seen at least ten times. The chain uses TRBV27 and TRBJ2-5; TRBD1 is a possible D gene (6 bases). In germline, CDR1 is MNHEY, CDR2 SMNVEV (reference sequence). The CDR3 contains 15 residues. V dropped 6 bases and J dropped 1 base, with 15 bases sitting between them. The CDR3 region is CASRPGHNSQETQYF. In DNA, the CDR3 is TGTGCCAGCAGACCGGGACATAACAGCCAAGAGACCCAGTACTTC.

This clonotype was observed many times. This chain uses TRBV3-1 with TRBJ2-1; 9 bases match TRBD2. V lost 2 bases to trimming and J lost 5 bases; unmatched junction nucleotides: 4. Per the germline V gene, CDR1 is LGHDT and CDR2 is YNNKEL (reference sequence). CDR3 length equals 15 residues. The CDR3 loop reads CASSQRLAVNNEQFF. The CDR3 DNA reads TGTGCCAGCAGCCAAAGACTAGCGGTGAACAATGAGCAGTTCTTC.

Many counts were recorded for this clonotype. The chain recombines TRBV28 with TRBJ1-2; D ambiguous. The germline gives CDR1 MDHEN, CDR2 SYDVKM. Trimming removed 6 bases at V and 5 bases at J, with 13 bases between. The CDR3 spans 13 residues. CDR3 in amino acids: CASSLGGSYGYTF. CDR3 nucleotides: TGTGCCAGCAGCTTAGGAGGATCATATGGCTACACCTTC.

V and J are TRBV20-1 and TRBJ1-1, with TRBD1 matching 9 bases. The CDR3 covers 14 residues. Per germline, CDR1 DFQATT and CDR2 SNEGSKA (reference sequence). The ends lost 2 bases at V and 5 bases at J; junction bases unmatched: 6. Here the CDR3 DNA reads TGCAGTGCTAGAACCCCCGGGACAGGGACTGAAGCTTTCTTT. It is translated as CSARTPGTGTEAFF.

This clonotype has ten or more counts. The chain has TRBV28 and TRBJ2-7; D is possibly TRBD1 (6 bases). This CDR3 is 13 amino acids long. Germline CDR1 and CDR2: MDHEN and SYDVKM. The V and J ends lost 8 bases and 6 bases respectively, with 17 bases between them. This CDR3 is CASAQTRGAEQYF. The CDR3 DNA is TGTGCCAGCGCACAAACCAGGGGAGCCGAGCAGTACTTC. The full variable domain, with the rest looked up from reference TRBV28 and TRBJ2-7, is DVKVTQSSRYLVKRTGEKVFLECVQDMDHENMFWYRQDPGLGLRLIYFSYDVKMKEKGDIPEGYSVSREKKERFSLILESASTNQTSMYLCASAQTRGAEQYFGPGTRLTVT.

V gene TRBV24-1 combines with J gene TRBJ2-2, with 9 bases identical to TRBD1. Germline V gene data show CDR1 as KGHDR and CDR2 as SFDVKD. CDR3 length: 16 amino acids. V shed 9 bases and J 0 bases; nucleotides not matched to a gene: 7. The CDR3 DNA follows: TGTGCCACCCATCCGGGACAGGGACCGAACACCGGGGAGCTGTTTTTT. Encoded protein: CATHPGQGPNTGELFF.

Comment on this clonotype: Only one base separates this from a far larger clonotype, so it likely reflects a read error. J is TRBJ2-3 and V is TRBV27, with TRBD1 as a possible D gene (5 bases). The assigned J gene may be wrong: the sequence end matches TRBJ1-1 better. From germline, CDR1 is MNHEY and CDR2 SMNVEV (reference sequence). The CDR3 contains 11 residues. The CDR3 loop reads CASRRGDEAFF. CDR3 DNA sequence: TGTGCCAGCAGGAGGGGCGATGAAGCTTTCTTT.

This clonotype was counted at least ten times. The CDR3: CASSPGQGFQPQHF. CDR3 DNA: TGTGCCAGCAGCCCGGGACAGGGCTTTCAGCCCCAGCATTTT. The gene calls are TRBV18 and TRBJ1-5, with 9 bases that match TRBD1. This CDR3 is built from 14 residues. Trimming removed 8 bases from V and 6 bases from J; junction bases left unmatched: 8. In germline, CDR1 is KGHSH, CDR2 LQKENI.

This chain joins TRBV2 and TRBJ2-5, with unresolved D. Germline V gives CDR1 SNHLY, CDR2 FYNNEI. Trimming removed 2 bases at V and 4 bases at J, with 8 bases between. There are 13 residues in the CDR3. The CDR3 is CASSEPLRETQYF. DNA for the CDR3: TGTGCCAGCAGTGAACCCCTCAGAGAGACCCAGTACTTC.

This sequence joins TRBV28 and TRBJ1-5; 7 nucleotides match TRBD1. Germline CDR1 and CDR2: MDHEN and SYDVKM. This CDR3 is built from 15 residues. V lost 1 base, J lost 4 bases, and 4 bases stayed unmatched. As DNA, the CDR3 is TGTGCCAGCAGTTTATTAGGGGGCACTAATCAGCCCCAGCATTTT. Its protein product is CASSLLGGTNQPQHF.

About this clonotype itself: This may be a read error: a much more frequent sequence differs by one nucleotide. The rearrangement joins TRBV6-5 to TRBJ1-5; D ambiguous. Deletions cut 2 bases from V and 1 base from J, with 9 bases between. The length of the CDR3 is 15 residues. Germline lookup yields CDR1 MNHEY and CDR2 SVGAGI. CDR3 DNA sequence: TGTGCCAGCAGTTACGCTATCAGGAGCAATCAGCCCCAGCATTTT. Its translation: CASSYAIRSNQPQHF.

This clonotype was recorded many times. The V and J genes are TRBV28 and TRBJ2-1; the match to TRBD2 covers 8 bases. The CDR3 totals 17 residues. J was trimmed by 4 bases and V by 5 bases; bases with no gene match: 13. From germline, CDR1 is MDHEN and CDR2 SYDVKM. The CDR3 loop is CASSIHLRTSTYNEQFF. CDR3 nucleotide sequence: TGTGCCAGCAGTATCCACCTGAGGACTAGCACGTACAATGAGCAGTTCTTC.

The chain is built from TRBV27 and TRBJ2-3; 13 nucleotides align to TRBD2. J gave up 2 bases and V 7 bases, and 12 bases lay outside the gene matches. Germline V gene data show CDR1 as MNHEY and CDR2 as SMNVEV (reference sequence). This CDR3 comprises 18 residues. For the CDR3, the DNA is TGTGCCAGCAATGTCGGACTAGCGGGAGTTAAGGACACAGATACGCAGTATTTT. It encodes CASNVGLAGVKDTDTQYF.

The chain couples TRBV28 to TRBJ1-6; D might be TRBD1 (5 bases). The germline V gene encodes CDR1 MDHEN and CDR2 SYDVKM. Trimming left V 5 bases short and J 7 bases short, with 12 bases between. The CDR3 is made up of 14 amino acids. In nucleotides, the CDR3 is TGTGCCAGCAGTGGAGGGGTTCGGAATTCACCCCTCCACTTT. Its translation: CASSGGVRNSPLHF.

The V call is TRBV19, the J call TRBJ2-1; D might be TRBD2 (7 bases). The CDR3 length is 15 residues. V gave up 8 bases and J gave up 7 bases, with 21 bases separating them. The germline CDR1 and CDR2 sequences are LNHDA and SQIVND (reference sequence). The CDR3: CASRQLPGRGNEQFF. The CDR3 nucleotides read TGTGCCAGTCGCCAGCTGCCAGGGAGGGGGAATGAGCAGTTCTTC.

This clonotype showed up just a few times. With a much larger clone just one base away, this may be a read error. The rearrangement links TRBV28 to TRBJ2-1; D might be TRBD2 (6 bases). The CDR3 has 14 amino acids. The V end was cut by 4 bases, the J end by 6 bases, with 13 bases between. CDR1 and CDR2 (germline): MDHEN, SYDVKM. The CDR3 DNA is TGTGCCAGCAGTTCTGCGGGGAGAAGCAATGAGCAGTTCTTC. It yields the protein CASSSAGRSNEQFF. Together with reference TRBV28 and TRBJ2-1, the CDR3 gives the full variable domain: DVKVTQSSRYLVKRTGEKVFLECVQDMDHENMFWYRQDPGLGLRLIYFSYDVKMKEKGDIPEGYSVSREKKERFSLILESASTNQTSMYLCASSSAGRSNEQFFGPGTRLTVL.